The T cell receptor beta chain under discussion was sequenced for a study of blood T cell repertoires in COVID-19. The method was immunoSEQ multiplex PCR; TCRdb's version includes in-frame clones alone and lacks a portion of them. The sample carries about 340,000 clones, roughly 90% recorded once. Participant ages covered 18 to 89 years across 24 US areas. The sequence came from a woman aged 25 to 45 who had recovered from COVID-19. The material sequenced was PBMCs or T cells enriched from blood (not recorded which).

CDR3 nucleotides: TGTGCCAGTAGTACGGGTCGTAACTATGGCTACACCTTC. Amino acid sequence: CASSTGRNYGYTF. The V and J genes are TRBV19 and TRBJ1-2; no reliable D call. Germline CDR1 and CDR2: LNHDA and SQIVND (reference sequence). The germline V and J ends were trimmed by 4 bases and 1 base, with 7 bases remaining between them. The CDR3 extends over 13 amino acids.